The 14 T cell receptor beta chains presented below share a single source sample, sequenced in a study of blood T cell repertoires in COVID-19. TCRdb's copy holds only in-frame clones and misses some; the assay was immunoSEQ multiplex PCR. Of around 250,000 clones detected, 70% to 90% appear once; the ten largest clones hold approximately 2%. Sequenced material: PBMCs or T cells enriched from blood (not recorded which). The receptors were gathered from a woman between 45 and 60 years old who had recovered from COVID-19.

The chain employs TRBV19 and TRBJ1-2; TRBD1 is a possible D gene (6 bases). The CDR3 covers 17 residues. From germline, CDR1 is LNHDA and CDR2 SQIVND (reference sequence). V gave up 5 bases and J gave up 0 bases, with 19 bases separating them. The CDR3 loop is CASSQQGDSLTNYGYTF. In DNA form, the CDR3 reads TGTGCCAGTAGTCAACAGGGCGACAGCCTTACTAACTATGGCTACACCTTC.

This chain connects TRBV28 to TRBJ1-5, with a tentative D call TRBD1 (6 bases). V lost 3 bases and J lost 6, with 12 bases in between. The CDR3 totals 14 residues. The germline V gene has CDR1 MDHEN and CDR2 SYDVKM. CDR3 region: CASSFGGGGQPQHF. The CDR3 nucleotides read TGTGCCAGCAGTTTTGGGGGCGGCGGTCAGCCCCAGCATTTT.

The rearrangement uses TRBV28 and TRBJ1-2; D may be TRBD1 (6 bases). Trimming took off 7 bases at V and 8 bases at J, with 14 bases between the two ends. Looked up from germline, CDR1 is MDHEN and CDR2 is SYDVKM. The CDR3 extends over 12 amino acids. The CDR3 loop is CASTLQGGGYTF. CDR3 DNA sequence: TGTGCCAGCACCCTACAGGGTGGCGGCTACACCTTC.

The genes are TRBV27 and TRBJ2-7, with a possible D match to TRBD1 (7 bases). Germline V gives CDR1 MNHEY, CDR2 SMNVEV (reference sequence). The CDR3 covers 15 residues. Trimming left V 7 bases short and J 3 bases short, with 19 bases between. This CDR3 reads CASTPRGGGLYEQYF. CDR3 bases: TGTGCCAGCACCCCGCGTGGAGGGGGCCTCTACGAGCAGTACTTC.

This clone is a singleton in its sample. The chain joins TRBV10-3 to TRBJ1-5, with 9 bases fitting TRBD1. CDR3 length equals 15 residues. The V gene end was trimmed by 2 bases and the J gene end by 4 bases; junction bases not matched to a gene: 3. Looked up from germline, CDR1 is ENHRY and CDR2 is SYGVKD. The CDR3 region has the DNA TGTGCCATCAGTGAGGGGACAGGGCCTAATCAGCCCCAGCATTTT. Translated, it gives CAISEGTGPNQPQHF.

This chain uses TRBV28 with TRBJ2-1; 7 bases map to TRBD2. Germline V CDR1 and CDR2: MDHEN, SYDVKM. The V gene end was trimmed by 4 bases and the J gene end by 9 bases; junction bases not matched to a gene: 12. The CDR3 has 15 amino acids. The CDR3 loop reads CASSSFGRKEGEQFF. The DNA for the CDR3 is TGTGCCAGCAGTTCTTTCGGGAGGAAGGAGGGTGAGCAGTTCTTC.

The chain carries TRBV7-8 and TRBJ2-4; 13 bases match TRBD2. CDR1 is SGHVS and CDR2 is FQNEAQ in the germline V gene. There are 18 residues in the CDR3. With V trimmed by 0 bases and J by 1 base, 3 bases remained unmatched. CDR3: CASSLALAGGPAKNIQYF. CDR3 DNA: TGTGCCAGCAGCTTAGCACTAGCGGGAGGGCCTGCCAAAAACATTCAGTACTTC.

The V and J genes are TRBV18 and TRBJ1-5; TRBD1 matches 10 bases. The CDR3 covers 15 residues. The germline gives CDR1 KGHSH, CDR2 LQKENI. The trim removed 5 bases at V and 7 bases at J, leaving 8 bases unmatched. CDR3 loop: CASSNLGTGEQPQHF. CDR3 nucleotides: TGTGCCAGCTCAAACCTTGGGACAGGGGAACAGCCCCAGCATTTT.

This rearrangement joins TRBV7-9 to TRBJ1-2; maybe TRBD1 (5 bases). The CDR3 contains 11 residues. V was cut by 11 bases and J by 3 bases, with 10 bases left in between. The germline V gene has CDR1 SEHNR and CDR2 FQNEAQ (reference sequence). CDR3: CAGGTYYGYTF. CDR3 nucleotide sequence: TGTGCCGGGGGGACGTACTATGGCTACACCTTC.

The genes are TRBV5-1 and TRBJ2-3; 7 bases are a match to TRBD2. Germline V gene data show CDR1 as SGHRS and CDR2 as YFSETQ. Losses at the gene ends were 3 bases for V and 2 bases for J; bases not matched to a gene: 3. This CDR3 is 14 amino acids long. CDR3 sequence reads: CASSSGLFTDTQYF. The CDR3 DNA sequence: TGCGCCAGCAGCTCGGGACTATTCACAGATACGCAGTATTTT.

This clone was seen only once. The V call is TRBV10-3, the J call TRBJ2-2; 10 bases match TRBD1. The junction had 11 bases not matched to a gene; V was cut back by 11 bases and J by 5 bases. The CDR3 totals 15 residues. Germline CDR1 is ENHRY and CDR2 is SYGVKD. The CDR3 reads CAVDVRDRGTGELFF. CDR3 nucleotide sequence: TGTGCCGTCGACGTACGGGACAGGGGTACCGGGGAGCTGTTTTTT.

The chain is built from TRBV18 and TRBJ2-1, with TRBD2 identical over 8 bases. Germline lookup yields CDR1 KGHSH and CDR2 LQKENI. This CDR3 spans 15 amino acids. V was clipped by 5 bases and J by 7 bases; unmatched bases: 10. CDR3 nucleotides: TGTGCCAGCTCATTGGAGCGGGAGACAGTAAATGAGCAGTTCTTC. This sequence encodes CASSLERETVNEQFF.

The chain carries TRBV7-8 and TRBJ2-1, with 7 bases identical to TRBD1. Germline V CDR1 and CDR2: SGHVS, FQNEAQ. CDR3 length: 17 residues. With V trimmed by 5 bases and J by 2 bases, 12 bases remained unmatched. The CDR3 loop is CASSPYSSGTAYNEQFF. Written as DNA, the CDR3 is TGTGCCAGCAGCCCATACTCGTCCGGGACAGCCTACAATGAGCAGTTCTTC.

The rearrangement uses TRBV4-2 and TRBJ2-2, with no clear D. V lost 4 bases and J lost 6, with 9 bases in between. Germline lookup yields CDR1 LGHNA and CDR2 YNFKEQ. CDR3 length: 13 residues. CDR3 bases: TGTGCCAGCAGCCCGGGTGTTCCCGGGGAGCTGTTTTTT. Protein sequence: CASSPGVPGELFF.